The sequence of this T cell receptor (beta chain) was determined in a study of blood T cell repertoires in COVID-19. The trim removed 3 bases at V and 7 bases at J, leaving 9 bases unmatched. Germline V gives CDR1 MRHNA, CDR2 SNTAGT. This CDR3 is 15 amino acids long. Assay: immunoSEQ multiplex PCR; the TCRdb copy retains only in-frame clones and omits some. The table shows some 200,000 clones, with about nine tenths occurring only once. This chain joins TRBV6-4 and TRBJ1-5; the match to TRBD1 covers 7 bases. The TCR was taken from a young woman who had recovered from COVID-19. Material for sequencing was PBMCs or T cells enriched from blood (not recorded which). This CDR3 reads CASSETGWGGQPQHF. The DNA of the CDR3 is TGTGCCAGCAGTGAGACAGGGTGGGGTGGCCAGCCCCAGCATTTT.